This T cell receptor (beta chain) was sequenced for a study of tumor-infiltrating lymphocytes in primary liver carcinoma. It was unsorted whole blood that yielded blood RNA, and germline DNA was also extracted. Production of TCR beta cDNA used about 500 ng total RNA together with a constant-region primer. Each TCR beta library was derived from three nested multiplex PCR rounds that employed slightly modified ARM-PCR. In the first two PCR rounds, TRBV1-TRBV30 forward primers were paired with a C-beta reverse primer, and each round lasted 10 cycles. TCRdb re-called the multiplex PCR reads through MiXCR, storing one row per CDR3 protein. The profile shows 300,000 to 400,000 distinct CDR3 sequences, roughly 61% of them singletons. V lost 8 bases to trimming and J lost 7 bases; unmatched junction nucleotides: 7. This CDR3 is 12 amino acids long. Germline V gene data show CDR1 as ENHRY and CDR2 as SYGVKD.

This clonotype was found many times. Sequencing input: peripheral blood. This chain links TRBV10-3 with TRBJ2-7, with TRBD2 matching over 8 bases. The clonotype was recovered from a man in his forties with primary liver carcinoma and hepatitis B virus infection. The CDR3, as DNA: TGTGCCATCTGTGCGGGGGGTCTGGAGCAGTACTTC. It translates to CAICAGGLEQYF.